The 13 T cell receptor beta chains below were found in one sample sequenced in a study of shared clonotypes between healthy human individuals. TCRdb keeps only in-frame clones here, not all; method: immunoSEQ multiplex PCR. The data contain some 2,400,000 clones, approximately 94% of them seen just once; the ten biggest clones take up around 0.13%. Sequencing was carried out using naive CD4+ T cells sorted from blood. Subset denoted: CD45RA+ positively selected. The receptors were sampled from a man aged 18 to 35 in good health.

The V and J genes are TRBV19 and TRBJ1-2; tentative D call: TRBD1 (6 bases). Germline V gives CDR1 LNHDA, CDR2 SQIVND (reference sequence). Trimming removed 5 bases from V and 4 bases from J, with 17 bases in between. The CDR3 contains 15 residues. CDR3 sequence reads: CASSFYGGLGYGYTF. As DNA, the CDR3 is TGTGCCAGTAGTTTCTATGGGGGCCTGGGCTATGGCTACACCTTC.

The chain employs TRBV6-6 and TRBJ2-1; 9 nucleotides align to TRBD2. V trimming: 6 bases; J trimming: 15 bases; junction bases outside the gene matches: 6. This CDR3 region has 11 residues. Germline CDR1 reads MNHNY; CDR2 reads SVGAGI (reference sequence). The CDR3 bases are TGTGCCAGCAGCGCCGGGACTAGCCTGTTCTTC. Its translation: CASSAGTSLFF.

The genes are TRBV19 and TRBJ1-5; D unresolved. Deletions cut 1 base from V and 4 bases from J, with 14 bases between. The CDR3 sequence is 16 residues long. Germline assignment: CDR1 LNHDA and CDR2 SQIVND (reference sequence). The CDR3 DNA is TGTGCCAGTAGTATAGGACGGTCTAGCGGGAATCAGCCCCAGCATTTT. It encodes CASSIGRSSGNQPQHF. Supplemented by reference TRBV19 and TRBJ1-5, the full variable domain reads DGGITQSPKYLFRKEGQNVTLSCEQNLNHDAMYWYRQDPGQGLRLIYYSQIVNDFQKGDIAEGYSVSREKKESFPLTVTSAQKNPTAFYLCASSIGRSSGNQPQHFGDGTRLSIL.

The count of this clone is one. This rearrangement joins TRBV7-8 to TRBJ2-1; 9 bases match TRBD2. This CDR3 spans 16 amino acids. Germline-derived CDR1 and CDR2 are SGHVS and FQNEAQ. V shed 1 base, J shed 6 bases, and the junction held 7 bases outside the gene matches. This CDR3 is CASSLGLGTSSNEQFF. The CDR3 DNA sequence: TGTGCCAGCAGCTTAGGTTTAGGGACTAGCAGCAATGAGCAGTTCTTC.

V is TRBV7-9 and J is TRBJ1-2; D is possibly TRBD1 (6 bases). V lost 5 bases and J 6 bases, leaving 22 bases between the germline ends. Per the germline V gene, CDR1 is SEHNR and CDR2 is FQNEAQ (reference sequence). The length of the CDR3 is 16 residues. The CDR3 sequence: CASSLDDRTLLDGYTF. Here the CDR3 DNA reads TGTGCCAGCAGCCTCGACGACAGGACTCTTTTAGATGGCTACACCTTC.

As to this clone: Different DNA sequences within this sample yield the same CDR3. This chain joins TRBV18 and TRBJ1-1; D is uncertain. V shed 3 bases and J shed 2 bases, with 13 bases lying between them. Germline V gives CDR1 KGHSH, CDR2 LQKENI. The CDR3 spans 15 residues. In DNA, the CDR3 is TGTGCCAGCTCACCCCCCGGGCGGGGTAACACTGAAGCTTTCTTT. Its translation: CASSPPGRGNTEAFF.

This clone was recorded a few times. Sequence at one end of the junction differs from germline and may be a read error. This rearrangement joins TRBV25-1 to TRBJ1-2; a possible D gene is TRBD1 (6 bases). CDR1 is MGHDK and CDR2 is SYGVNS in the germline V gene. This CDR3 is built from 13 residues. The CDR3 here is CASCEARGYGYTF. In nucleotides, the CDR3 is TGTGCCAGCTGTGAGGCCAGGGGCTATGGCTACACCTTC.

J is TRBJ2-7 and V is TRBV6-5; D is ambiguous. V lost 6 bases, J lost 2 bases, and 14 bases lay in between. Germline lookup yields CDR1 MNHEY and CDR2 SVGAGI. The CDR3 is 14 residues long. CDR3 in amino acids: CASSSNTLTYEQYF. The CDR3 nucleotides are TGTGCCAGCAGCTCCAACACCTTAACCTACGAGCAGTACTTC.

This sequence joins TRBV2 and TRBJ2-5; D unresolved. Per the germline V gene, CDR1 is SNHLY and CDR2 is FYNNEI. V lost 4 bases, J lost 0 bases, and 9 bases lay in between. CDR3 length: 14 amino acids. The CDR3 loop reads CASSVISYQETQYF. DNA for the CDR3: TGTGCCAGCAGTGTGATTTCGTACCAAGAGACCCAGTACTTC.

This clone was seen once. J is TRBJ1-2 and V is TRBV6-5; 7 bases are a match to TRBD1. Trimming at V came to 8 bases and at J to 0 bases, leaving 9 bases not matched to a gene. Per germline, CDR1 MNHEY and CDR2 SVGAGI. There are 15 residues in the CDR3. The CDR3 loop reads CASYGGDSTNYGYTF. The CDR3 DNA is TGTGCCAGCTATGGTGGGGACAGTACTAACTATGGCTACACCTTC.

The chain joins TRBV5-8 to TRBJ2-7; 12 nucleotides line up with TRBD2. CDR1 is SGHTS, CDR2 YDEGEE, per germline. CDR3 length equals 18 residues. Germline trimming cut 8 bases from V and 4 bases from J; bases unmatched to any gene: 19. Written as DNA, the CDR3 is TGTGCCAGTATCCCCGGGGGACTAGCGGGTGGAAGGATATACGAGCAGTACTTC. Amino acid sequence: CASIPGGLAGGRIYEQYF.

This chain uses TRBV27 with TRBJ2-7; D uncertain. Looked up from germline, CDR1 is MNHEY and CDR2 is SMNVEV (reference sequence). The V and J ends lost 6 bases and 2 bases respectively, with 11 bases between them. The CDR3 extends over 13 amino acids. This CDR3 reads CASSAGPPYEQYF. The CDR3 DNA follows: TGTGCCAGCAGCGCCGGGCCGCCCTACGAGCAGTACTTC.

The chain is built from TRBV5-1 and TRBJ1-6; D gene uncertain. Germline V lookup: CDR1 SGHRS, CDR2 YFSETQ. The CDR3 totals 14 residues. V shed 1 base and J shed 6 bases, with 8 bases lying between them. The CDR3 protein is CASSLRESNSPLHF. The CDR3 DNA is TGCGCCAGCAGCTTGAGGGAGTCTAATTCACCCCTCCACTTT.